This T cell receptor (beta chain) originates from a study of CD8+CD57+ T cells in acquired aplastic anemia. General observations from the study: Statistical testing detected no significant gap in CD8+ Simpson's diversity between patients and controls.

Profiling that covered TCR beta VDJ and CDR3 relied on genomic DNA as its template. One entry per CDR3 protein, called by TCRdb with MiXCR from the reads. Seen here are about 80,000 distinct CDR3 sequences, under 50% observed once, and the top ten hold around 63%. V lost 3 bases, J lost 2 bases, and 4 bases lay in between. Germline CDR1 and CDR2: MGHDK and SYGVNS. The CDR3 totals 13 residues. Notes on this clonotype: The target antigen is unknown.

The V call is TRBV25-1, the J call TRBJ2-2; D not certain. The material sequenced was sorted CD4+, CD8+, or CD8+CD57+ T cells (not recorded which) from PBMCs. This TCR was recovered from a human donor in good health, serving as a control. The CDR3 region is CASSDINTGELFF. In nucleotides, the CDR3 is TGTGCCAGCAGTGACATAAACACCGGGGAGCTGTTTTTT.